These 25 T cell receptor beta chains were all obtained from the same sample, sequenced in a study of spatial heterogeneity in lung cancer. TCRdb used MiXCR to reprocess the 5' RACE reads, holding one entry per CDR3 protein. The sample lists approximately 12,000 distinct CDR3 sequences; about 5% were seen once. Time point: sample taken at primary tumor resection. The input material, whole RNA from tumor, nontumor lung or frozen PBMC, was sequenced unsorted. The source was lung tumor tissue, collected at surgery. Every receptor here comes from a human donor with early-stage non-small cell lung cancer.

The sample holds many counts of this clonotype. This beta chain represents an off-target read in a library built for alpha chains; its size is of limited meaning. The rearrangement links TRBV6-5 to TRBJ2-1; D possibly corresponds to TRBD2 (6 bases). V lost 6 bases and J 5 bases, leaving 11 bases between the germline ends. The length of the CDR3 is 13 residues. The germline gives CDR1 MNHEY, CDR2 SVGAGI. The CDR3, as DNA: TGTGCCAGCAGACTAGCCACACACAATGAGCAGTTCTTC. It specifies CASRLATHNEQFF.

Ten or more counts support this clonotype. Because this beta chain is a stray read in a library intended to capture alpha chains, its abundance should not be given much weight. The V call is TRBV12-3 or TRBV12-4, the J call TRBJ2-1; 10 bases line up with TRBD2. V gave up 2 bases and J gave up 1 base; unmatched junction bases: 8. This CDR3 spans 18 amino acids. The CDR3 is CASSLLSSGSGSYNEQFF. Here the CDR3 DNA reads TGTGCCAGCAGTTTATTGTCTAGCGGGAGCGGATCCTACAATGAGCAGTTCTTC.

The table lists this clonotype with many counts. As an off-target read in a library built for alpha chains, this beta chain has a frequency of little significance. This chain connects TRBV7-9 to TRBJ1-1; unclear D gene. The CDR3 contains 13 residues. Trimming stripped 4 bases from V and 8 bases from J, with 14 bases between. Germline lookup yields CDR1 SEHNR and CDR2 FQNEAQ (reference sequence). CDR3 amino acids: CASSSGGEREAFF. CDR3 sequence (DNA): TGTGCCAGCAGCTCCGGCGGGGAACGAGAAGCTTTCTTT.

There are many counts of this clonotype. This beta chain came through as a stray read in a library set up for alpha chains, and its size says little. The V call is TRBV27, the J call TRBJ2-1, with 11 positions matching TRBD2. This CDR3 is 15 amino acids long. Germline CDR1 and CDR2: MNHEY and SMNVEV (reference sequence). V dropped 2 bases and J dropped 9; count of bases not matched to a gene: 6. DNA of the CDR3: TGTGCCAGCAGTTTAATAGCGGGAGGGCCCGGTGAGCAGTTCTTC. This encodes CASSLIAGGPGEQFF.

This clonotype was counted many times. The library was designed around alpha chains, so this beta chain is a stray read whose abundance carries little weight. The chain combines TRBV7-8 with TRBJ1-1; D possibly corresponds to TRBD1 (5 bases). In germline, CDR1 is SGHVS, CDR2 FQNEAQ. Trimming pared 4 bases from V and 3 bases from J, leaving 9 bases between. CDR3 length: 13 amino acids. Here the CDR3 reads CASSSGRDTEAFF. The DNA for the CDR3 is TGTGCCAGCAGCTCAGGGCGTGACACTGAAGCTTTCTTT.

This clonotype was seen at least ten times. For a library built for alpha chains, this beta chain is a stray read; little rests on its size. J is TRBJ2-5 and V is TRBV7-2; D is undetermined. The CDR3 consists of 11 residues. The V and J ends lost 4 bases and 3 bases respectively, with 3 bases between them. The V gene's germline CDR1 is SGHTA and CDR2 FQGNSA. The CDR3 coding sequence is TGTGCCAGCAGCTCCAAAGAGACCCAGTACTTC. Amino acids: CASSSKETQYF.

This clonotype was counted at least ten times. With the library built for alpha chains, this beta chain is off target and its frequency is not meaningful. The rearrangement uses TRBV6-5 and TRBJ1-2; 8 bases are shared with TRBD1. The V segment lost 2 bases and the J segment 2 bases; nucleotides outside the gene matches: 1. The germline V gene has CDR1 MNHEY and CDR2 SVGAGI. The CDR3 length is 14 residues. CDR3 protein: CASSYQGANYGYTF. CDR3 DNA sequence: TGTGCCAGCAGTTACCAGGGGGCAAACTATGGCTACACCTTC.

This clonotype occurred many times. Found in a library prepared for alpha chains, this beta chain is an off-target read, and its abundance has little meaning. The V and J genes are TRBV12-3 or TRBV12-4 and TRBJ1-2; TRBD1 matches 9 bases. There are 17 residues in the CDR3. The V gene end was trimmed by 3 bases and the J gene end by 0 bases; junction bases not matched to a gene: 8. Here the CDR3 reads CASSFRTGETSNYGYTF. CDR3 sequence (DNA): TGTGCCAGCAGTTTCCGGACAGGGGAGACTTCTAACTATGGCTACACCTTC.

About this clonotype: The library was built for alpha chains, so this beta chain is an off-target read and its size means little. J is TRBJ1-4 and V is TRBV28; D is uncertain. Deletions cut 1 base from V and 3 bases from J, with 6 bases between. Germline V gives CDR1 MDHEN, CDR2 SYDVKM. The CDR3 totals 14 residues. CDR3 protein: CASSLFMANEKLFF. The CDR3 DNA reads TGTGCCAGCAGTTTATTTATGGCTAATGAAAAACTGTTTTTT.

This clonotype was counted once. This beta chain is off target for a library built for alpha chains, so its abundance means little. CDR3 DNA: TGTGCCACCAGTGAAGCCAAGGGATCCTACAATGAGCAGTTCTTC. Its translation: CATSEAKGSYNEQFF. The chain is built from TRBV24-1 and TRBJ2-1; D unresolved. The CDR3 consists of 15 residues. The germline V and J ends were trimmed by 4 bases and 1 base, with 10 bases remaining between them. CDR1 is KGHDR and CDR2 is SFDVKD in the germline V gene.

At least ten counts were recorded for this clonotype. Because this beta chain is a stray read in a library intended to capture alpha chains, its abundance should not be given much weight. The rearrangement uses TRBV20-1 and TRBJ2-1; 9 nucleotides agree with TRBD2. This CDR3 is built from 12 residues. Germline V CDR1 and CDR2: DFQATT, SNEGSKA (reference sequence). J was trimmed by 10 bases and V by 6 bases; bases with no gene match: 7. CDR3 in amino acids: CSARTSEIEQFF. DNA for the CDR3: TGCAGTGCCAGGACTAGCGAGATCGAGCAGTTCTTC.

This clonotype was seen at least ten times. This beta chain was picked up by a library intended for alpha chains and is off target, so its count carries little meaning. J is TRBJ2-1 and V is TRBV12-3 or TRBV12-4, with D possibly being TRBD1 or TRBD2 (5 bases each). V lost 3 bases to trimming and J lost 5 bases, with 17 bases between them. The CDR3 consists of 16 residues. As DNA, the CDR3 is TGTGCCAGCAGTTTGGGAGTATCGACAGCCAACAATGAGCAGTTCTTC. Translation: CASSLGVSTANNEQFF.

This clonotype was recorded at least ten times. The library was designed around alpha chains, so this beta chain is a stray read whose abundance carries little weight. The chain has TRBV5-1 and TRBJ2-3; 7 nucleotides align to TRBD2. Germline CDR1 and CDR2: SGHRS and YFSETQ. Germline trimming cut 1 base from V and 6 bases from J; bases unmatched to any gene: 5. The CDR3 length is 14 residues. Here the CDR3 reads CASSLWEGPDTQYF. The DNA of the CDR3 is TGCGCCAGCAGCTTGTGGGAGGGCCCGGATACGCAGTATTTT.

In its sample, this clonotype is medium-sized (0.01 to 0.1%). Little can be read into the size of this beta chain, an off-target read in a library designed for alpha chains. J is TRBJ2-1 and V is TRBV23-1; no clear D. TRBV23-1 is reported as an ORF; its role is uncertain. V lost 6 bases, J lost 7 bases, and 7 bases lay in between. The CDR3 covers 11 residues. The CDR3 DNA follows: TGCGCCAGCAGCCCTAGGAATGAGCAGTTCTTC. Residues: CASSPRNEQFF.

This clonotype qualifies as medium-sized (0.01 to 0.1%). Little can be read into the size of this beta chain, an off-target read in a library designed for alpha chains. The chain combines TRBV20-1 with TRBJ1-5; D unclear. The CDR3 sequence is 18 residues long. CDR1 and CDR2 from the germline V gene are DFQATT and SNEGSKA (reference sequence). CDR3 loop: CRDTKTPGEGYSNQPQHF. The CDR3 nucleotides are TGCAGGGATACTAAAACTCCCGGGGAGGGATATAGCAATCAGCCCCAGCATTTT.

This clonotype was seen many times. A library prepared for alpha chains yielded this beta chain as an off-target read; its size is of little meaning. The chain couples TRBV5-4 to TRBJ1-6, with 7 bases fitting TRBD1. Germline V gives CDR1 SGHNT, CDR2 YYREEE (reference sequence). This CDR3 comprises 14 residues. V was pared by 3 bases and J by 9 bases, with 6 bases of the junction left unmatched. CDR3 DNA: TGTGCCAGCAGCTCAGGACAGGAACCTTCACCCCTCCACTTT. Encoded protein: CASSSGQEPSPLHF.

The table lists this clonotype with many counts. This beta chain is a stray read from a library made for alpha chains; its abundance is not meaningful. For the CDR3, the DNA is TGTGCCAGCAGTTTAAGAGGTGGCTACACCTTC. It is translated as CASSLRGGYTF. The V and J genes are TRBV12-3 or TRBV12-4 and TRBJ1-2; D unclear. Trimming left V 2 bases short and J 7 bases short, with 5 bases between. The CDR3 has 11 residues.

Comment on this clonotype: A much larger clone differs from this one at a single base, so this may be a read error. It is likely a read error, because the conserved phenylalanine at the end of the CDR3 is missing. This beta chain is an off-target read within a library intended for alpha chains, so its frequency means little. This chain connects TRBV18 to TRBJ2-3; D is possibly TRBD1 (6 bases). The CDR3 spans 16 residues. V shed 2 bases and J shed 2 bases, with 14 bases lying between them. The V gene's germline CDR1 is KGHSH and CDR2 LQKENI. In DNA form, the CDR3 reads TGTGCCAGCTCACCAATGGGGGCTACATACACAGATACGCAGTATCTT. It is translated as CASSPMGATYTDTQYL.

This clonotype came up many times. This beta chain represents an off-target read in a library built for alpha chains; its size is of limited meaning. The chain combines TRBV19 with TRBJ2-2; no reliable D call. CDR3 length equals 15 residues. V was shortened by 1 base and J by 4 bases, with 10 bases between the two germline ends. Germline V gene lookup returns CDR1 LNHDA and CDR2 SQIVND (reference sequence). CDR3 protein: CASSIARRTTGELFF. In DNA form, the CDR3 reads TGTGCCAGTAGTATAGCGAGGCGGACCACCGGGGAGCTGTTTTTT.

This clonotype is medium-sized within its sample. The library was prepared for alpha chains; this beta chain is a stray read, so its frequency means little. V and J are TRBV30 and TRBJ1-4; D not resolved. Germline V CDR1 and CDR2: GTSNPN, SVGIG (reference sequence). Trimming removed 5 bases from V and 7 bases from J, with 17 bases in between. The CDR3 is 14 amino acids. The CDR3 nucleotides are TGTGCCTGGGGGCCCTACGGATGGAGTGAAAAACTGTTTTTT. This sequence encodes CAWGPYGWSEKLFF.

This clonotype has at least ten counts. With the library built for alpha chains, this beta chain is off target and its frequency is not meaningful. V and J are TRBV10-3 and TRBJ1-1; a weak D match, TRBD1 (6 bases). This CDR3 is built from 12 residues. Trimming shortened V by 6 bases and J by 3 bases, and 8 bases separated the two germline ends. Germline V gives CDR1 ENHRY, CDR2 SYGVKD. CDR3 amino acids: CAIRAGDTEAFF. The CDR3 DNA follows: TGTGCCATCAGGGCAGGGGACACTGAAGCTTTCTTT.

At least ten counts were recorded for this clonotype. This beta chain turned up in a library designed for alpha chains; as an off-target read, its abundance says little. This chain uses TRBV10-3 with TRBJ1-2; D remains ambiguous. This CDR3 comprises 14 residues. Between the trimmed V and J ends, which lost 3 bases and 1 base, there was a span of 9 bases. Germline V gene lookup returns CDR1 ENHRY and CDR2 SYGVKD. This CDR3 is CAISDPGFNYGYTF. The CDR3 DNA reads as TGTGCCATCAGTGACCCGGGGTTTAACTATGGCTACACCTTC.

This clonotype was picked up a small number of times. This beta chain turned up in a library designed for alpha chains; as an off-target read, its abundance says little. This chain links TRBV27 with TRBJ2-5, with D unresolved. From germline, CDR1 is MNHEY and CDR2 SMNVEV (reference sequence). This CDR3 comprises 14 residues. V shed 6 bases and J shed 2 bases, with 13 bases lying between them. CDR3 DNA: TGTGCCAGCAGCCGAACCTCCATTCAAGAGACCCAGTACTTC. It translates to CASSRTSIQETQYF.

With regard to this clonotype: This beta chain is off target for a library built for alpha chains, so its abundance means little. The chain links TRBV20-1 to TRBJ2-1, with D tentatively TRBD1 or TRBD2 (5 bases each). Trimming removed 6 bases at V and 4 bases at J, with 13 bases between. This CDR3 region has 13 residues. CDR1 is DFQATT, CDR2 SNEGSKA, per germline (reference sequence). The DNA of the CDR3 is TGCAGTGCAGAGAGGGACGAGTACAATGAGCAGTTCTTC. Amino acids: CSAERDEYNEQFF.

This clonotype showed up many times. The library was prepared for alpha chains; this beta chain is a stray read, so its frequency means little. Written as DNA, the CDR3 is TGTGCCAGCAGTTTACGGGGGGGTTTGGGACAACCGGACCAACGGACTAATGAAAAACTGTTTTTT. Encoded protein: CASSLRGGLGQPDQRTNEKLFF. The chain has TRBV27 and TRBJ1-4; D perhaps matches TRBD1 (6 bases). Trimming stripped 2 bases from V and 2 bases from J, with 30 bases between. The CDR3 extends over 22 amino acids. Germline CDR1 is MNHEY and CDR2 is SMNVEV (reference sequence).